This record covers a single T cell receptor (beta chain). Its antigen is unknown. This sample stems from a study of TIL therapy for anti-PD-1-resistant metastatic lung cancer. As for the study in general: Median tumor PD-L1 proportion score was under 6.5%.

Regarding time point: pre-treatment sample, taken before nivolumab and TIL therapy. Pleural nodules or supraclavicular lymph nodes made up most of the excised metastases sampled. Study-level points and caveats: Compared with baseline intratumoral T cells, expanded TIL cultures were more clonal and less diverse (approximately 6.6% vs 31%).

This was the immunoSEQ v3 assay. Clones were read by immunoSEQ multiplex PCR, and TCRdb kept only the in-frame ones, dropping some. The data hold about 50,000 clones, with about two thirds observed a single time. This CDR3 has 14 residues. Germline V gene data show CDR1 as SGHRS and CDR2 as YFSETQ. V dropped 4 bases and J dropped 5 bases, with 12 bases sitting between them. This receptor was identified in a person aged 25-85 years with non-small cell lung cancer. V usage is TRBV5-1 and J usage is TRBJ2-2, with D hard to call. This material consisted of tumor tissue, taken at baseline. CDR3 sequence reads: CASSGIAQTGELFF. CDR3 nucleotides: TGCGCCAGCAGCGGTATAGCTCAGACCGGGGAGCTGTTTTTT.